This is a list of T cell receptor beta chains from one sample in a study of control samples from healthy donors and cancer patients. Only in-frame clones appear in the TCRdb table, and some are missing; sequencing was by immunoSEQ multiplex PCR. The table lists 75,000 to 100,000 clones, just under 95% of them singletons. What was sequenced was blood. Receptors originate from a human donor in good health. The donor label of this sample is uncertain. Each CDR3 is given with its conserved first and last residue. The D gene is left open where the match is weak. Clone size is shown for a subset of rows, as once, few, many or a class of expanded clone.

16 | . | TRBJ1-2 | TRBV29-1 | . | CSVWGDPSTNNYGYTF | TGCAGCGTTTGGGGCGACCCCTCTACGAATAACTATGGCTACACCTTC
13 | . | TRBJ1-5 | TRBV30 | . | CAWTAGGDQPQHF | TGTGCCTGGACGGCGGGGGGCGATCAGCCCCAGCATTTT
16 | TRBD2 | TRBJ2-3 | TRBV29-1 | . | CSVGLAGVGSTDTQYF | TGCAGCGTGGGACTAGCGGGGGTGGGGAGCACAGATACGCAGTATTTT
14 | . | TRBJ1-6 | TRBV19 | . | CASSPAVTSRSLHF | TGTGCCAGTAGTCCCGCGGTGACGAGTCGGTCCCTCCACTTT
13 | . | TRBJ2-2 | TRBV10-1 | . | CASSKTPPGELFF | TGCGCCAGCAGTAAGACACCTCCCGGGGAGCTGTTTTTT
14 | . | TRBJ2-1 | TRBV19 | . | CASSIKGSYNEQFF | TGTGCCAGTAGTATAAAGGGCTCCTACAATGAGCAGTTCTTC
10 | . | TRBJ1-6 | TRBV28 | once | CASIDSPLHF | TGTGCCAGCATCGATTCACCCCTCCACTTT
14 | . | TRBJ2-2 | TRBV4-2 | . | CASSRGRNTGELFF | TGTGCCAGCAGCCGAGGAAGGAACACCGGGGAGCTGTTTTTT
17 | TRBD1 | TRBJ1-2 | TRBV2 | once | CASREGAIVPFNYGYTF | TGTGCCAGCAGGGAGGGGGCGATAGTCCCTTTTAACTATGGCTACACCTTC
11 | . | TRBJ1-1 | TRBV29-1 | . | CSVEMGTEAFF | TGCAGCGTTGAAATGGGGACTGAAGCTTTCTTT
13 | TRBD1 | TRBJ1-4 | TRBV30 | . | CAWSGTGGEKLFF | TGTGCCTGGAGTGGGACAGGGGGAGAAAAACTGTTTTTT
12 | . | TRBJ1-2 | TRBV19 | . | CASSIYLDGYTF | TGTGCCAGTAGTATCTATCTAGATGGCTACACCTTC
15 | TRBD1 | TRBJ1-1 | TRBV5-1 | . | CASFETGGIYTEAFF | TGCGCCAGCTTCGAGACAGGGGGAATTTACACTGAAGCTTTCTTT
16 | TRBD1 | TRBJ1-5 | TRBV12-5 | once | CASGLGLTGANQPQHF | TGTGCTAGTGGTTTGGGATTGACAGGGGCTAATCAGCCCCAGCATTTT
17 | . | TRBJ1-2 | TRBV25-1 | . | CASSEGFRGSSNYGYTF | TGTGCCAGCAGTGAAGGCTTCAGGGGTTCCTCTAACTATGGCTACACCTTC
15 | TRBD2 | TRBJ2-2 | TRBV5-1 | . | CASSSGLAGTGELFF | TGCGCCAGCAGCTCGGGACTAGCGGGTACAGGGGAGCTGTTTTTT